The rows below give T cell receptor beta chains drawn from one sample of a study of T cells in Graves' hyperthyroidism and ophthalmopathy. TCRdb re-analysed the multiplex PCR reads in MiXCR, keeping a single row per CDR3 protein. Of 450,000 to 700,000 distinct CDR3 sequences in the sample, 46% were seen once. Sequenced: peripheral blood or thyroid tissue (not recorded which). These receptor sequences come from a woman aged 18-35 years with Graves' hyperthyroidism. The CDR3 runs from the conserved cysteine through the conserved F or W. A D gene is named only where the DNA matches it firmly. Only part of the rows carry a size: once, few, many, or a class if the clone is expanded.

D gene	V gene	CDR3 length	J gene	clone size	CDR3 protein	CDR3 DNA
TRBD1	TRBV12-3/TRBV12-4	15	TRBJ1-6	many	CASSFSGQGWSPLHF	TGTGCCAGCAGTTTCTCGGGACAGGGGTGGTCACCCCTCCACTTT
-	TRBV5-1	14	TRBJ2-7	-	CASSYRGEPNEQYF	TGCGCCAGCAGCTATAGGGGAGAGCCCAACGAGCAGTACTTC
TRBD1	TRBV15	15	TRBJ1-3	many	CATRIDRGQLNTIYF	TGTGCCACCAGAATTGACAGGGGGCAATTAAACACCATATATTTT
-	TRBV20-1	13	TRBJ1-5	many	CSARGSGNQPQHF	TGCAGTGCTAGAGGGTCTGGGAATCAGCCCCAGCATTTT
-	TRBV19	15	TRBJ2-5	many	CASSSTPGREETQYF	TGTGCCAGTAGTTCCACCCCGGGGCGGGAAGAGACCCAGTACTTC
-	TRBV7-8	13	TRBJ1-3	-	CASSLSGSDTIYF	TGTGCCAGCAGCTTAAGCGGGAGTGACACCATATATTTT
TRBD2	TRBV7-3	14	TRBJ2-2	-	CASSLIGTSGELFF	TGTGCCAGCAGCCTCATCGGGACTAGCGGGGAGCTGTTTTTT
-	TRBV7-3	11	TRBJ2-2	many	CASSPPGELFF	TGTGCCAGCAGCCCCCCCGGGGAGCTGTTTTTT
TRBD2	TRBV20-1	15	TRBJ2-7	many	CSAAQPGLAGYEQYF	TGCAGTGCAGCTCAACCGGGACTAGCGGGTTACGAGCAGTACTTC
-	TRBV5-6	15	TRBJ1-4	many	CASSLPQGTNEKLFF	TGTGCCAGCAGCTTGCCCCAGGGGACTAATGAAAAACTGTTTTTT
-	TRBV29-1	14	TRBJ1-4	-	CSVRAGEGTEKLFF	TGCAGCGTTAGGGCAGGGGAAGGTACTGAAAAACTGTTTTTT
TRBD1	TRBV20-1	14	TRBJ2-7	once	CSASVRDRGYEQYF	TGCAGTGCTAGTGTGCGGGACAGGGGATACGAGCAGTACTTC
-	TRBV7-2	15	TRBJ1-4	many	CASSSRGLEREKLFF	TGTGCCAGCAGCTCTCGGGGTCTCGAACGTGAAAAACTGTTTTTT
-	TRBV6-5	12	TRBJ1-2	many	CASSGRSLSYTF	TGTGCCAGCAGTGGACGGTCCCTAAGCTACACCTTC
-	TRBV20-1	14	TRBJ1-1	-	CSARGPITWRGAVF	TGCAGTGCCAGGGGACCAATCACCTGGCGGGGAGCTGTTTTT
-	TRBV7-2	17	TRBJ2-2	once	CASSLEGPTANTGELFF	TGTGCCAGCAGCTTGGAGGGACCGACAGCGAACACCGGGGAGCTGTTTTTT
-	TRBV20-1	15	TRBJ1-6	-	CSARDEGLYNSPLHF	TGCAGTGCTAGAGATGAGGGGTTGTATAATTCACCCCTCCACTTT
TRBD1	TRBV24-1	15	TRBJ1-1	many	CATSTTGGEGTEAFF	TGTGCCACCAGTACGACAGGGGGTGAGGGCACTGAAGCTTTCTTT
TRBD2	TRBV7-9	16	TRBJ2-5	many	CASSTFQTSGQETQYF	TGTGCCAGCAGCACATTCCAGACTAGCGGGCAAGAGACCCAGTACTTC
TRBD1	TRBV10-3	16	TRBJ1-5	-	CAISETDRVIGQPQHF	TGTGCCATCAGTGAGACAGACAGGGTTATTGGTCAGCCCCAGCATTTT
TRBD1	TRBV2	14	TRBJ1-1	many	CASSRQGLNTEAFF	TGTGCCAGCAGCCGACAGGGACTAAACACTGAAGCTTTCTTT
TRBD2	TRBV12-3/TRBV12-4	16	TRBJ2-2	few	CASSLAGTSGTGELFF	TGTGCCAGCAGTTTAGCCGGGACTAGCGGCACCGGGGAGCTGTTTTTT
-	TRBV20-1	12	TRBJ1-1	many	CSARTGITEAFF	TGCAGTGCTAGAACAGGGATCACTGAAGCTTTCTTT
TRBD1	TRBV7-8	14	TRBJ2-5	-	CASSLERTGETQYF	TGTGCCAGCAGCTTAGAGCGGACAGGGGAGACCCAGTACTTC
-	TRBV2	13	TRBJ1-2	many	CASSEGGAPGYTF	TGTGCCAGCAGTGAGGGGGGGGCGCCTGGCTACACCTTC
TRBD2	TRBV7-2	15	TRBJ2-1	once	CASSLSLAGVNEQFF	TGTGCCAGCAGCTTGAGCCTAGCGGGAGTAAATGAGCAGTTCTTC
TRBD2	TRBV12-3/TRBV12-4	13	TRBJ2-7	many	CATAAGVSYEQYF	TGTGCCACCGCGGCGGGGGTCTCCTACGAGCAGTACTTC
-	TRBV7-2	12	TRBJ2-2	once	CASSAIAGELFF	TGTGCCAGCAGCGCCATAGCCGGGGAGCTGTTTTTT
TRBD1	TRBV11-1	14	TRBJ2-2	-	CASSVLTGTGELFF	TGTGCCAGCAGCGTACTGACAGGGACCGGGGAGCTGTTTTTT
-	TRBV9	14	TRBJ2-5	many	CASSVEVIQETQYF	TGTGCCAGCAGCGTGGAGGTCATCCAAGAGACCCAGTACTTC
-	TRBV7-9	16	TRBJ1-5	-	CASSLPLAGAVETQHF	TGTGCCAGCAGCTTACCGCTAGCGGGAGCGGTGGAGACCCAGCATTTT
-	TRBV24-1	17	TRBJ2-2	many	CATSVLRPVGNTGELFF	TGTGCCACCAGTGTCCTCCGACCGGTGGGGAACACCGGGGAGCTGTTTTTT
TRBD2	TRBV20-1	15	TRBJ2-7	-	CSAGLSGRVSYEQYF	TGCAGTGCCGGGCTAAGCGGGAGGGTCTCCTACGAGCAGTACTTC
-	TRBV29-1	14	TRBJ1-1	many	CSVDWEGDGTEAFF	TGCAGCGTTGATTGGGAGGGGGACGGCACTGAAGCTTTCTTT
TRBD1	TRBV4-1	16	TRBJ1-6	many	CASSQLDRGWNSPLHF	TGCGCCAGCAGCCAATTGGACAGGGGGTGGAATTCACCCCTCCACTTT
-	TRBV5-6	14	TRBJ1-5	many	CASSRTYSNQPQHF	TGTGCCAGCAGCCGGACGTATAGCAATCAGCCCCAGCATTTT
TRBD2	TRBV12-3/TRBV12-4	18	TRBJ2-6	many	CASNLLAGASSGANVLTF	TGTGCCAGCAATCTACTAGCGGGCGCGTCCTCTGGGGCCAACGTCCTGACTTTC
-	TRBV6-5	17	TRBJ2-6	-	CASSFTGSSSGANALTF	TGTGCCAGCAGTTTTACAGGAAGTTCCTCTGGGGCCAACGCCCTGACTTTC
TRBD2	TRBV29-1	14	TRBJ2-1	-	CSVGLLAGPGKQFF	TGCAGCGTTGGACTACTAGCGGGACCAGGTAAGCAGTTCTTC